Below are 10 T cell receptor beta chains sequenced from a single sample in a study of blood T cell repertoires in COVID-19. TCRdb's copy holds only in-frame clones and misses some; the assay was immunoSEQ multiplex PCR. Of 200,000 to 250,000 clones in the sample, 87% were seen once. The sequenced sample was peripheral blood. The origin of the receptors is a woman under 30 who had recovered from COVID-19.

The chain joins TRBV15 to TRBJ1-2; 9 bases line up with TRBD1. Germline values: CDR1 LNHNV, CDR2 YYDKDF (reference sequence). Trimming cost V 11 bases and J 1 base; bases outside gene matches: 11. This CDR3 is built from 15 residues. The CDR3 is CAAAPGQGLNYGYTF. Written as DNA, the CDR3 is TGTGCCGCTGCCCCGGGACAGGGTCTTAACTATGGCTACACCTTC.

V and J are TRBV6-5 and TRBJ2-7; D possibly corresponds to TRBD1 (6 bases). The CDR3 extends over 14 amino acids. Germline V lookup: CDR1 MNHEY, CDR2 SVGAGI. V lost 5 bases to trimming and J lost 6 bases, with 17 bases between them. The CDR3 DNA follows: TGTGCCAGCAGTCTACGGACAGTGAATACCGAGCAGTACTTC. Translating it yields CASSLRTVNTEQYF.

This clone was observed a handful of times. The chain joins TRBV30 to TRBJ1-6; perhaps TRBD1 as D (5 bases). Trimming shortened V by 4 bases and J by 4 bases, and 20 bases separated the two germline ends. The CDR3 is made up of 17 amino acids. Germline assignment: CDR1 GTSNPN and CDR2 SVGIG (reference sequence). CDR3 in amino acids: CAWTDSTRDFYNSPLHF. CDR3 bases: TGTGCCTGGACCGATTCTACCCGGGACTTTTATAATTCACCCCTCCACTTT.

The rearrangement links TRBV6-5 to TRBJ1-5, with 7 bases that match TRBD1. This CDR3 has 14 residues. Germline lookup yields CDR1 MNHEY and CDR2 SVGAGI. V lost 8 bases to trimming and J lost 7 bases; unmatched junction nucleotides: 11. Written as DNA, the CDR3 is TGTGCCAGCTCCGAAGAGGGGGCTCGGCAGCCCCAGCATTTT. This gives the protein CASSEEGARQPQHF.

This clone was picked up a small number of times. V usage is TRBV6-5 and J usage is TRBJ1-1, with 7 bases identical to TRBD1. Germline V gene lookup returns CDR1 MNHEY and CDR2 SVGAGI. The junction had 8 bases not matched to a gene; V was cut back by 2 bases and J by 5 bases. This CDR3 region has 15 residues. The DNA of the CDR3 is TGTGCCAGCAGTTACGGAACAGGGGCGACGACTGAAGCTTTCTTT. It is translated as CASSYGTGATTEAFF.

The rearrangement uses TRBV25-1 and TRBJ2-1; 7 nucleotides align to TRBD1. The CDR3 extends over 15 amino acids. Germline CDR1 reads MGHDK; CDR2 reads SYGVNS. Trimming took 4 bases from V and 0 from J; bases not matched to a gene: 3. The CDR3 DNA follows: TGTGCCAGCAGTGGACAGGGTAGCTCCTACAATGAGCAGTTCTTC. It codes for CASSGQGSSYNEQFF.

The V gene is TRBV6-6, the J gene TRBJ2-2, with 7 nucleotides matching TRBD2. Trimming took 8 bases from V and 4 from J; bases not matched to a gene: 7. Germline lookup yields CDR1 MNHNY and CDR2 SVGAGI (reference sequence). The CDR3 runs 14 residues. CDR3 DNA: TGTGCCAGCGTTGGCGGGAGTCTCACCGGGGAGCTGTTTTTT. Protein sequence: CASVGGSLTGELFF.

The V and J genes are TRBV9 and TRBJ1-4; the match to TRBD1 covers 7 bases. Germline assignment: CDR1 SGDLS and CDR2 YYNGEE. The CDR3 has 15 amino acids. Unmatched junction bases numbered 3, after V lost 0 bases and J lost 4 bases. CDR3 nucleotide sequence: TGTGCCAGCAGCGTAGGGGGACAGAATAATGAAAAACTGTTTTTT. Translated: CASSVGGQNNEKLFF.

CDR3 sequence (DNA): TGTGCCTGGGATAGATCCATCTCTGGAAACACCATATATTTT. Amino acids: CAWDRSISGNTIYF. The V call is TRBV30, the J call TRBJ1-3; no firm D call. Germline loops: CDR1 GTSNPN, CDR2 SVGIG (reference sequence). Trimming cost V 5 bases and J 0 bases, with 11 bases left between them. This CDR3 has 14 amino acids.

The chain recombines TRBV6-5 with TRBJ2-7; D is unclear. The CDR3 totals 14 residues. Germline assignment: CDR1 MNHEY and CDR2 SVGAGI. With 3 bases removed from V and 4 bases from J, the gap between germline ends came to 13 bases. The CDR3 region is CASSYPHSAYEQYF. CDR3 DNA: TGTGCCAGCAGTTATCCGCACAGTGCGTACGAGCAGTACTTC.